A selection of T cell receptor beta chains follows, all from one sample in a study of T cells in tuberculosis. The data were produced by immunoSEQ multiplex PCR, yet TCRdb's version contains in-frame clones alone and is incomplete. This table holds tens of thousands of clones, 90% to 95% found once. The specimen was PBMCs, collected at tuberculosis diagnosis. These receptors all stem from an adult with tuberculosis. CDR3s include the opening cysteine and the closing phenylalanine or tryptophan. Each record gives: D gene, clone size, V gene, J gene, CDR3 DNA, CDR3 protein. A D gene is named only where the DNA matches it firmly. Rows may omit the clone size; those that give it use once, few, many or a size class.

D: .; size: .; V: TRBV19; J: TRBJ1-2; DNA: TGTGCCAGTAGTAAAGCGGGGGAAGCCTACACCTTC; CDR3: CASSKAGEAYTF
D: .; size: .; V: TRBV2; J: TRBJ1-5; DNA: TGTGCCAGCAGCGATCAGGGGCAGTGGCAGCCCCAGCATTTT; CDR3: CASSDQGQWQPQHF
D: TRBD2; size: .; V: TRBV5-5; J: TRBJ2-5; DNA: TGTGCCAGCAGCTTGGGGACTAGCGGGGGGCTGGAAGAGACCCAGTACTTC; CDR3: CASSLGTSGGLEETQYF
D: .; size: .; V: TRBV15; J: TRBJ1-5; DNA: TGTGCCACCAGCAGAGATTATGTTACAGACAATCAGCCCCAGCATTTT; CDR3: CATSRDYVTDNQPQHF
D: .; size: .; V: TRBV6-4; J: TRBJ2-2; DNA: TGTGCCAGCAGTGACAGACTTAACACCGGGGAGCTGTTTTTT; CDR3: CASSDRLNTGELFF
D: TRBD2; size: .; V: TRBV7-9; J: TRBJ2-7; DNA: TGTGCCAGCAGCTACGAGGGACTAGTTAGCGACGAGCAGTACTTC; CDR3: CASSYEGLVSDEQYF
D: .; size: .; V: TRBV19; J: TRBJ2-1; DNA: TGTGCCAGTAGTACCAAACAGCCACCCAATGAGCAGTTCTTC; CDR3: CASSTKQPPNEQFF
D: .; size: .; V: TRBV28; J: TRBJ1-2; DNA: TGTGCCAGCAGTTCGCACCGGGACTCCCAAGGCTACACCTTC; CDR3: CASSSHRDSQGYTF
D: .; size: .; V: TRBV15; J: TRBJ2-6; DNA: TGTGCCACCAGCAGAGATACTGGCTCTGGGGCCAACGTCCTGACTTTC; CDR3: CATSRDTGSGANVLTF
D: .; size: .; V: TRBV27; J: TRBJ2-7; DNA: TGTGCCAGCAGAGGCGGGTTCGGCGAGCAGTACTTC; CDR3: CASRGGFGEQYF
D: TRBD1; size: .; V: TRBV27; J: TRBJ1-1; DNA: TGTGCCAGCAGTTTCCGGCGTAGGGACAGTCGAAGGTCTGAAGCTTTCTTT; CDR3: CASSFRRRDSRRSEAFF
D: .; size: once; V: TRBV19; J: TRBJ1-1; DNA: TGTGCCAGTAGTAAGGAGGCCTTTAACGCTTTCTTT; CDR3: CASSKEAFNAFF
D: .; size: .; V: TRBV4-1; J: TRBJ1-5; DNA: TGCGCCAGCAGCCAAGGAATCGGGACACCCAGGGAGCCCCAGCATTTT; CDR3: CASSQGIGTPREPQHF
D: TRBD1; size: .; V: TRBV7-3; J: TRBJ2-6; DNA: TGTGCCAGCAGCTTAACGTACGGGACAGGGGAGGCCTCTGGGGCCAACGTCCTGACTTTC; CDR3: CASSLTYGTGEASGANVLTF
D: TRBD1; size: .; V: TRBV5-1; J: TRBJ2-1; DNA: TGCGCCAGCAGCTTGGGACAGGGGGCTAACAATGAGCAGTTCTTC; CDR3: CASSLGQGANNEQFF
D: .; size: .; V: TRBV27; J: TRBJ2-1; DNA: TGTGCCAGCAGTTTAGGCCTAGCAGTGAATGAGCAGTTCTTC; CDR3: CASSLGLAVNEQFF
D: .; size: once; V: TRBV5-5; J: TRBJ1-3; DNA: TGTGCCAGCAGCTTCTTAGTCATAGGGGCCTTCTCTGGAAACACCATATATTTT; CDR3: CASSFLVIGAFSGNTIYF
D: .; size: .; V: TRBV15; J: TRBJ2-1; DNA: TGTGCCACCAGCCATAGTAGTGCCTACAATGAGCAGTTCTTC; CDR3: CATSHSSAYNEQFF
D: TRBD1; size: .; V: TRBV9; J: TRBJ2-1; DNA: TGTGCCAGCAGGCACGGACAGGGAACGAATGAGCAGTTCTTC; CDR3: CASRHGQGTNEQFF
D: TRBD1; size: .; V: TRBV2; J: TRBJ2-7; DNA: TGTGCCAGCACCTTGGACAGGGGGCTTTCCGAGCAGTACTTC; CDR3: CASTLDRGLSEQYF
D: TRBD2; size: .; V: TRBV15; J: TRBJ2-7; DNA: TGTGCCACCAGCAGCCTAGCGGGGGGGCCAAACGAGCAGTACTTC; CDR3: CATSSLAGGPNEQYF
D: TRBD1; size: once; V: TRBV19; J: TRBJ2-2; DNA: TGTGCCAGTACCATTGGACAGGGGCTAGACACCGGGGAGCTGTTTTTT; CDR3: CASTIGQGLDTGELFF
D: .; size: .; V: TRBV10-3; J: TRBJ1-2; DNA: TGTGCCATCAGTCCAGATAAATATGGCTACACCTTC; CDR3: CAISPDKYGYTF
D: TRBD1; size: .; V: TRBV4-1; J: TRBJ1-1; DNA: TGCGCCAGCAGCCATTATTGGACAGGCCGGAACACTGAAGCTTTCTTT; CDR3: CASSHYWTGRNTEAFF
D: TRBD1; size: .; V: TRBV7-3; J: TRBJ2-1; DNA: TGTGCCAGCAGCTCGGGACAGGGGGCTGAGCAGTTCTTC; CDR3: CASSSGQGAEQFF
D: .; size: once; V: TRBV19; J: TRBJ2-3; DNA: TGTGCCAGTAGTATAGGGGGCCTTTCAGATACGCAGTATTTT; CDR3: CASSIGGLSDTQYF
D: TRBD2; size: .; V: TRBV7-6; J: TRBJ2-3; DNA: TGTGCCAGCAGCCCTAGCAAGGGACTAGTAACAGATACGCAGTATTTT; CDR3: CASSPSKGLVTDTQYF
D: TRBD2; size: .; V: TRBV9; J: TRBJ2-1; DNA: TGTGCCAGCAGCGTAGGACTAGCTCAAAGGGGTTACAATGAGCAGTTCTTC; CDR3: CASSVGLAQRGYNEQFF
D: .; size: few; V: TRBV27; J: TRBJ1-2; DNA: TGTGCCAGCAGTTTTAACAGCAACTATGGCTACACCTTC; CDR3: CASSFNSNYGYTF
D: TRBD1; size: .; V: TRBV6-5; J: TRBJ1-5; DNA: TGTGCCAGCAAGGTAGGACAGGAAAGCAATCAGCCCCAGCATTTT; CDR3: CASKVGQESNQPQHF
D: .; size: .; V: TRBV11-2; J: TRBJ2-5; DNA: TGTGCCAGCAGCTCATTCGGACAGGGAGGGGAGACCCAGTACTTC; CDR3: CASSSFGQGGETQYF
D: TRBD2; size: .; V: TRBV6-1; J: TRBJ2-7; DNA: TGTGCCAGCAGTGAAGCGGTAACTAGCGGGGCCTACGAGCAGTACTTC; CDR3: CASSEAVTSGAYEQYF
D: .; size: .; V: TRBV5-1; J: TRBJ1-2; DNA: TGCGCCAGCAGCTCGAACGGACTGAGGGACTATGGCTACACCTTC; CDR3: CASSSNGLRDYGYTF
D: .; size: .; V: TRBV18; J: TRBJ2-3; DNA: TGTGCCAGCTCTCGCGGAGTTAAAGTGTCAGATACGCAGTATTTT; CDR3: CASSRGVKVSDTQYF
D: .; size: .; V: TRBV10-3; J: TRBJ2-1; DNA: TGTGCCATCAGTGAACCCGACAGGTCCCCGGGTGAGCAGTTCTTC; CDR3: CAISEPDRSPGEQFF
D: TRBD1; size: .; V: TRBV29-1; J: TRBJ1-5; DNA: TGCAGCGCCGGCGGGACAGCGACTGGCGGATATAGCAATCAGCCCCAGCATTTT; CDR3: CSAGGTATGGYSNQPQHF
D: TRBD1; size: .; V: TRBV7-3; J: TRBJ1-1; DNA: TGTGCCAGCAGTACCTCAGGGGGGAACACTGAAGCTTTCTTT; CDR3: CASSTSGGNTEAFF
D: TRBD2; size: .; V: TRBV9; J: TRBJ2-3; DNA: TGTGCCAGCAGCGTAGAAGCGGGGGGACGAGATACGCAGTATTTT; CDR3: CASSVEAGGRDTQYF
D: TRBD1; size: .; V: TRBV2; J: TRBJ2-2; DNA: TGTGCCAGCACCTGGACAGGGATCACCGGGGAGCTGTTTTTT; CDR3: CASTWTGITGELFF
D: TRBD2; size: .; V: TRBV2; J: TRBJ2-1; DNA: TGTGCCAGCCCTGGCGCTAGCGGGGTTAATGAGCAGTTCTTC; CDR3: CASPGASGVNEQFF
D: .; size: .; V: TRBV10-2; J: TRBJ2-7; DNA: TGCGCCAGCAGTCTAGCCCCCGGGTGGGAGCAGTACTTC; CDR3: CASSLAPGWEQYF
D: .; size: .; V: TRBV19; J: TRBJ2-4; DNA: TGTGCCAGTAGCTCGGCCCGTGGGGGGATCATTTGGGACATTCAGTACTTC; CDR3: CASSSARGGIIWDIQYF
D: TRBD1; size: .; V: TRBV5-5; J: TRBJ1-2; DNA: TGTGCCAGCAGCCTCAGATCAGGGGGCCACTATGGCTACACCTTC; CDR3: CASSLRSGGHYGYTF
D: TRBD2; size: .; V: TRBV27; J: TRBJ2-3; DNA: TGTGCCAGCACACGAGGGGCTAGCGGGACAGATACGCAGTATTTT; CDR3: CASTRGASGTDTQYF
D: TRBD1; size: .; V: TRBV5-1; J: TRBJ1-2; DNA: TGCGCCAGCAGCTTCTTACAGGGGACCTATGGCTACACCTTC; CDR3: CASSFLQGTYGYTF
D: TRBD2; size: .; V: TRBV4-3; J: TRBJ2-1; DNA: TGCGCCAGCGCTCCAGGGAGGACTAGTATTGTCAATGAGCAGTTCTTC; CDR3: CASAPGRTSIVNEQFF
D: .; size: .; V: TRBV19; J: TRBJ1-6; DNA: TGTGCCAGTAGCCCTAGCAGGAATGGGAGGTCACCCCTCCACTTT; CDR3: CASSPSRNGRSPLHF
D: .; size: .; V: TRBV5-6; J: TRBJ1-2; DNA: TGTGCCAGCAGCCCCGCTGAGGGTTGGGGCTACACCTTC; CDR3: CASSPAEGWGYTF
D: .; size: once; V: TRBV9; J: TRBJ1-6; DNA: TGTGCCAGCAGCGTTGGCAGGGGCCTAAGGAATTCACCCCTCCACTTT; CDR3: CASSVGRGLRNSPLHF
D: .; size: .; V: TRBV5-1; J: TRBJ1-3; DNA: TGCGCCAGCAGCTTGTCGGGGACTGGAAACACCATATATTTT; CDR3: CASSLSGTGNTIYF
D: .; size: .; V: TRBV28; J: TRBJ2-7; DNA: TGTGCCAGTGTAGGGGCGCCGATCCACGAGCAGTACTTC; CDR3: CASVGAPIHEQYF
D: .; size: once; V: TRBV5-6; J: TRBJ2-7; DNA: TGTGCCAGCAGCTTTAGCAGATCCTACGAGCAGTACTTC; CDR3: CASSFSRSYEQYF
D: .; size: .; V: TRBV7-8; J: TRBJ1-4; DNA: TGTGCCAGCAGACCCCTCGGGGCAACTAATGAAAAACTGTTTTTT; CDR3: CASRPLGATNEKLFF
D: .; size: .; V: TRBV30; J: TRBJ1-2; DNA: TGTGCCTGGAGTGGGACAGATTACTATGGCTACACCTTC; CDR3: CAWSGTDYYGYTF